Below, 11 T cell receptor beta chains from the same sample are listed, as sequenced in a study of T cell responses to AZD1222 COVID-19 vaccine. Produced via immunoSEQ multiplex PCR; TCRdb's table is partial and in-frame only. The sample comprises under 170,000 clones, roughly 92% of which are singletons, and roughly 1.3% rests with the top ten. Sequenced here: peripheral blood, sampled on day 0 of AZD1222 vaccination. These receptors were taken from an adult in good health.

The chain carries TRBV7-9 and TRBJ1-3; 8 bases align to TRBD1. V was clipped by 4 bases and J by 0 bases; unmatched bases: 11. The length of the CDR3 is 18 residues. Germline CDR1 SEHNR, CDR2 FQNEAQ (reference sequence). In DNA, the CDR3 is TGTGCCAGCAGCTCCTATCAGGGGGCCGTTCTCTCTGGAAACACCATATATTTT. Protein product: CASSSYQGAVLSGNTIYF.

V and J are TRBV5-6 and TRBJ1-3; D unresolved. In germline, CDR1 is SGHDT, CDR2 YYEEEE. The CDR3 is 15 amino acids. The V end was cut by 0 bases, the J end by 2 bases, with 9 bases between. The CDR3 coding sequence is TGTGCCAGCAGCTTGGACAGCGGTACTGGAAACACCATATATTTT. Translated, it gives CASSLDSGTGNTIYF.

This chain links TRBV2 with TRBJ2-3, with TRBD2 identical over 10 bases. The junction had 3 bases not matched to a gene; V was cut back by 1 base and J by 2 bases. CDR3 size: 16 residues. Germline-derived CDR1 and CDR2 are SNHLY and FYNNEI. As DNA, the CDR3 is TGTGCCAGCAGTGAAGGCAGCGGGAGGGCCACAGATACGCAGTATTTT. It translates to CASSEGSGRATDTQYF. The full variable domain, in which reference TRBV2 and TRBJ2-3 provide the parts outside the CDR3, is EPEVTQTPSHQVTQMGQEVILRCVPISNHLYFYWYRQILGQKVEFLVSFYNNEISEKSEIFDDQFSVERPDGSNFTLKIRSTKLEDSAMYFCASSEGSGRATDTQYFGPGTRLTVL.

As to this clone: The junction does not match germline at one end; this may be a read error. The chain is built from TRBV2 and TRBJ1-3, with D uncertain. CDR1 and CDR2 (germline): SNHLY, FYNNEI. The CDR3 loop spans 14 amino acids. CDR3 DNA: TGTGCCAGCAGTGACGGTCCTCCTGGGAACACCATATATTTT. Translated, it gives CASSDGPPGNTIYF. The entire variable domain, with the rest obtained from reference TRBV2 and TRBJ1-3, is as follows: EPEVTQTPSHQVTQMGQEVILRCVPISNHLYFYWYRQILGQKVEFLVSFYNNEISEKSEIFDDQFSVERPDGSNFTLKIRSTKLEDSAMYFCASSDGPPGNTIYFGEGSWLTVV.

The J gene is TRBJ2-4, the V gene TRBV2, with TRBD2 matching 11 bases. Trimming removed 3 bases from V and 8 bases from J; junction bases left unmatched: 0. Germline loops: CDR1 SNHLY, CDR2 FYNNEI. The CDR3 sequence is 13 residues long. This CDR3 is CASSDSGRDIQYF. The CDR3 region has the DNA TGTGCCAGCAGTGATAGCGGGAGGGACATTCAGTACTTC.

The rearrangement uses TRBV9 and TRBJ2-3; 8 bases line up with TRBD2. The CDR3 contains 15 residues. The germline gives CDR1 SGDLS, CDR2 YYNGEE. The V gene end was trimmed by 0 bases and the J gene end by 1 base; junction bases not matched to a gene: 1. CDR3 loop: CASSVATSGTDTQYF. CDR3 in DNA: TGTGCCAGCAGCGTAGCGACTAGCGGCACAGATACGCAGTATTTT.

The chain combines TRBV5-1 with TRBJ2-7, with 8 nucleotides matching TRBD2. V gave up 4 bases and J gave up 3 bases; unmatched junction bases: 9. The germline V gene encodes CDR1 SGHRS and CDR2 YFSETQ. The CDR3 sequence is 15 residues long. The CDR3 region has the DNA TGCGCCAGCAGCCCGGGACTAGGGGCCTACTACGAGCAGTACGTC. Translation gives CASSPGLGAYYEQYV.

The chain combines TRBV9 with TRBJ1-2; 9 nucleotides agree with TRBD1. Trimming at V came to 4 bases and at J to 3 bases, leaving 10 bases not matched to a gene. Per the germline V gene, CDR1 is SGDLS and CDR2 is YYNGEE. The CDR3 is 16 amino acids. CDR3 coding DNA: TGTGCCAGCAGCCCTACCGGGACAGGGAATGACTATGGCTACACCTTC. Its protein product is CASSPTGTGNDYGYTF.

The chain has TRBV3-1 (or the pseudogene TRBV3-2) and TRBJ1-2, with D possibly matching TRBD1 (5 bases). The V gene's germline CDR1 is LGHDT and CDR2 YNNKEL (reference sequence). This CDR3 region has 15 residues. V was cut by 4 bases and J by 1 base, with 13 bases left in between. The CDR3 sequence: CASSPRQKLNYGYTF. CDR3 DNA sequence: TGTGCCAGCAGCCCCCGACAGAAGCTTAACTATGGCTACACCTTC.

V gene TRBV2 combines with J gene TRBJ2-1; D might be TRBD2 (5 bases). This CDR3 is built from 15 residues. V lost 6 bases to trimming and J lost 10 bases, with 22 bases between them. The germline CDR1 and CDR2 sequences are SNHLY and FYNNEI. This CDR3 reads CASRFDVVGRNEQFF. For the CDR3, the DNA is TGTGCCAGCAGATTCGACGTGGTGGGGAGAAACGAGCAGTTCTTC.

This clone was observed a single time. The chain has TRBV3-1 (or the pseudogene TRBV3-2) and TRBJ2-3, with 10 nucleotides matching TRBD2. V shed 4 bases and J 0 bases; nucleotides not matched to a gene: 4. This CDR3 has 16 amino acids. Germline CDR1 is LGHDT and CDR2 is YNNKEL (reference sequence). The CDR3 DNA reads TGTGCCAGCAGCCGAGGACTAGCGGTTAGCACAGATACGCAGTATTTT. Residues: CASSRGLAVSTDTQYF.